The T cell receptor (beta chain) under discussion was sequenced for a study of PD-1 blockade in classical Hodgkin lymphoma. Points on this clone: Its antigen is currently unknown.

The time point was: cycle 4 day 1 (C4D1), after more than five weeks of nivolumab. There was relapse after autologous stem cell transplantation in every patient, and there was variation in brentuximab vedotin exposure. The CDR3 is 11 amino acids. Looked up from germline, CDR1 is GTSNPN and CDR2 is SVGIG (reference sequence). Trimming pared 1 base from V and 4 bases from J, leaving 5 bases between. Measured with immunoSEQ multiplex PCR; TCRdb has only the in-frame clones, and not every one. This repertoire shows fewer than 50,000 clones, roughly 73% found once; its top ten account for more than 35%. Points from the study as a whole: For complete responders, baseline diversity was comparable to that of newly diagnosed patients.

The material sequenced was peripheral blood mononuclear cells (PBMCs), taken before the fourth cycle of nivolumab. The receptor's source is a human donor with classical Hodgkin lymphoma. The gene calls are TRBV30 and TRBJ2-7; D ambiguous. The CDR3 DNA reads as TGTGCCTGGAGTGGGGTATACGAGCAGTACTTC. It yields the protein CAWSGVYEQYF.